This is a list of T cell receptor beta chains from one sample in a study of cytomegalovirus exposure and HLA in healthy donors. This table comes from immunoSEQ multiplex PCR, and its TCRdb copy is limited to in-frame clones, with some not included. The sample shows about 130,000 clones, 75% to 90% of them seen only once. The sample comprised PBMCs. The source is a man aged 30-40 years in good health and CMV-seronegative. Each CDR3 is given with its conserved first and last residue. The order of the fields is J gene, V gene, clone size, D gene, CDR3 length, CDR3 protein, CDR3 DNA. The D gene is left open where the match is weak. Clone sizes are given selectively: once, few, many, or a class where the clone is expanded.

TRBJ1-1,TRBV6-1,.,.,14,CASSEAAWNTEAFF,TGTGCCAGCAGTGAGGCAGCGTGGAACACTGAAGCTTTCTTT
TRBJ2-3,TRBV5-1,.,.,16,CASSLAMGPRTDTQYF,TGCGCCAGCAGCTTGGCCATGGGGCCGCGCACAGATACGCAGTATTTT
TRBJ1-3,TRBV28,.,.,14,CASSWTVTGNTIYF,TGTGCCAGCAGCTGGACAGTCACTGGAAACACCATATATTTT
TRBJ1-1,TRBV10-2,.,.,14,CASSEQGRGTEAFF,TGCGCCAGCAGTGAGCAGGGAAGAGGCACTGAAGCTTTCTTT
TRBJ2-3,TRBV28,.,.,15,CASSQSGSSTDTQYF,TGTGCCAGCAGTCAAAGCGGTTCAAGCACAGATACGCAGTATTTT
TRBJ2-2,TRBV28,.,.,13,CASSSDFSGELFF,TGTGCCAGCAGTTCGGACTTCTCCGGGGAGCTGTTTTTT
TRBJ1-6,TRBV30,.,TRBD1,15,CAWSAQGQNNSPLHF,TGTGCCTGGAGCGCCCAGGGACAGAATAATTCACCCCTCCACTTT
TRBJ2-2,TRBV14,few,TRBD2,18,CASSQAGLAGGYTGELFF,TGTGCCAGCAGCCAGGCTGGACTAGCGGGAGGGTACACCGGGGAGCTGTTTTTT
TRBJ2-2,TRBV13,.,.,16,CASSRGSGVEAGELFF,TGTGCCAGCAGCCGTGGGTCCGGGGTTGAGGCCGGGGAGCTGTTTTTT
TRBJ2-5,TRBV27,.,.,15,CASSPQGKYQETQYF,TGTGCCAGCAGTCCACAGGGCAAGTACCAAGAGACCCAGTACTTC
TRBJ2-1,TRBV11-2,.,TRBD2,15,CASSWTSGSVYEQFF,TGTGCCAGCAGCTGGACTAGCGGGAGTGTGTATGAGCAGTTCTTC
TRBJ2-3,TRBV4-2,.,TRBD2,16,CASSQAVSGITDTQYF,TGTGCCAGCAGCCAAGCGGTTAGCGGGATCACAGATACGCAGTATTTT
TRBJ1-5,TRBV30,.,.,18,CAWRAGVGSHYSNQPQHF,TGTGCCTGGAGGGCGGGAGTTGGGTCCCATTATAGCAATCAGCCCCAGCATTTT
TRBJ2-7,TRBV28,.,TRBD1,17,CASSLLVSSDRSYEQYF,TGTGCCAGCAGTTTACTAGTTTCTTCGGACAGGAGCTACGAGCAGTACTTC
TRBJ1-1,TRBV11-3,.,.,15,CASSSEGQMNTEAFF,TGTGCCAGCAGCTCTGAAGGACAAATGAACACTGAAGCTTTCTTT
TRBJ2-1,TRBV18,.,.,14,CASSPPVRADEQFF,TGTGCCAGCTCACCACCGGTGCGGGCAGATGAGCAGTTCTTC
TRBJ2-7,TRBV14,.,TRBD1,14,CASSQFGQGDEQYF,TGTGCCAGCAGCCAATTCGGACAGGGTGACGAGCAGTACTTC
TRBJ2-7,TRBV5-1,.,TRBD1,14,CASSLGQGPYEQYF,TGCGCCAGCAGCCTGGGACAGGGTCCTTACGAGCAGTACTTC
TRBJ2-2,TRBV7-9,.,.,13,CASSNRNTGELFF,TGTGCCAGCAGCAACAGGAACACCGGGGAGCTGTTTTTT
TRBJ1-1,TRBV27,.,TRBD1,14,CASSLSNRGEEAFF,TGTGCCAGCAGTTTATCGAACAGGGGCGAAGAAGCTTTCTTT
TRBJ1-2,TRBV7-9,.,TRBD1,14,CASSQSGQSYGYTF,TGTGCCAGCAGCCAATCGGGACAGTCCTATGGCTACACCTTC
TRBJ1-1,TRBV5-6,.,TRBD1,15,CASSDEGQGLGEAFF,TGTGCCAGCAGCGATGAAGGACAGGGGCTGGGTGAAGCTTTCTTT
TRBJ1-2,TRBV20-1,.,.,10,CSAGDYGYPF,TGCAGTGCAGGGGACTATGGCTACCCCTTC
TRBJ2-2,TRBV5-1,once,TRBD1,16,CASSLRTGARTGELFF,TGCGCCAGCAGCCTACGGACAGGGGCCCGCACCGGGGAGCTGTTTTTT
TRBJ2-5,TRBV7-8,once,TRBD2,16,CASSSRTSGRAGTQYF,TGTGCCAGCAGCTCTAGGACTAGCGGGAGGGCCGGGACCCAGTACTTC
TRBJ2-5,TRBV5-1,.,TRBD1,13,CASSGQGGETQYF,TGCGCCAGCAGCGGACAGGGGGGAGAGACCCAGTACTTC
TRBJ1-2,TRBV30,.,.,14,CACGGGTSTYGYPF,TGTGCCTGCGGGGGGGGAACCTCAACTTATGGCTACCCCTTC
TRBJ1-2,TRBV6-5,.,TRBD1,14,CASSRTGMNYGYTF,TGTGCCAGCAGCCGGACAGGGATGAACTATGGCTACACCTTC
TRBJ2-1,TRBV27,.,.,14,CASSDRETWSEQFF,TGTGCCAGCAGCGATCGGGAGACGTGGAGTGAGCAGTTCTTC
TRBJ1-4,TRBV5-7,few,TRBD1,16,CATDLDRGIHNEKLFF,TGTGCCACCGATCTTGACAGGGGGATCCATAATGAAAAACTGTTTTTT
TRBJ1-2,TRBV12-5,.,TRBD1,18,CASGLARPGQGFNYGYTF,TGTGCTAGTGGTTTGGCCCGACCGGGACAGGGGTTTAACTATGGCTACACCTTC
TRBJ2-7,TRBV25-1,.,TRBD2,16,CASTTRRAGTTYEQYF,TGTGCCAGCACCACTAGGCGGGCGGGGACTACCTACGAGCAGTACTTC
TRBJ1-1,TRBV27,.,.,16,CASSLWSGALNTEAFF,TGTGCCAGCAGTTTATGGTCAGGGGCACTGAACACTGAAGCTTTCTTT
TRBJ1-1,TRBV5-4,.,.,14,CASSLGGLNTEAFF,TGTGCCAGCAGCTTGGGGGGCCTGAACACTGAAGCTTTCTTT
TRBJ1-5,TRBV19,.,.,12,CASSPPGQPQHF,TGTGCCAGTAGTCCCCCGGGGCAGCCCCAGCATTTT
TRBJ2-7,TRBV6-1,.,.,13,CASSQSGLGEQYF,TGTGCCAGCAGTCAATCAGGGTTAGGCGAGCAGTACTTC
TRBJ2-7,TRBV19,once,TRBD1,15,CASSPPHRGDDEQYF,TGTGCCAGTAGTCCCCCCCACAGGGGGGACGACGAGCAGTACTTC
TRBJ1-1,TRBV7-9,.,.,16,CASSLGLDGLNTEAFF,TGTGCCAGCAGCTTGGGGCTGGACGGTCTGAACACTGAAGCTTTCTTT
TRBJ2-7,TRBV4-1,.,.,15,CASSQGGSRTYEQYF,TGCGCCAGCAGCCAAGGGGGCAGCAGAACCTACGAGCAGTACTTC
TRBJ1-4,TRBV13,.,.,14,CASTAGGTNEKLFF,TGTGCCAGCACCGCCGGGGGAACTAATGAAAAACTGTTTTTT
TRBJ1-1,TRBV25-1,.,TRBD1,15,CASSPDRGTGTEAFF,TGTGCCAGCAGTCCGGACAGGGGAACAGGAACTGAAGCTTTCTTT
TRBJ2-1,TRBV27,.,TRBD2,15,CASSLRSSGYNEQFF,TGTGCCAGCAGTTTACGGTCTAGCGGGTACAATGAGCAGTTCTTC
TRBJ2-1,TRBV7-2,.,TRBD2,14,CASSLRLAINEQFF,TGTGCCAGCAGCTTACGACTAGCAATAAATGAGCAGTTCTTC
TRBJ2-6,TRBV30,.,.,14,CAWRRSSGANVLTF,TGTGCCTGGAGAAGGAGCTCTGGGGCCAACGTCCTGACTTTC
TRBJ2-2,TRBV25-1,.,TRBD2,17,CASSEWDAGVHTGELFF,TGTGCCAGCAGTGAATGGGACGCGGGAGTACACACCGGGGAGCTGTTTTTT
TRBJ1-2,TRBV10-3,.,.,14,CAISRGGGEYGYTF,TGTGCCATCAGTAGGGGTGGGGGCGAGTATGGCTACACCTTC
TRBJ2-1,TRBV10-3,.,TRBD1,16,CAISRVRDRGNNEQFF,TGTGCCATCAGTCGTGTGAGGGACAGGGGAAACAATGAGCAGTTCTTC
TRBJ2-1,TRBV4-2,.,TRBD2,15,CASSKAGGLTNEQFF,TGTGCCAGCAGCAAAGCGGGAGGGCTGACGAATGAGCAGTTCTTC
TRBJ2-5,TRBV7-9,.,.,15,CASSFWRGRGETQYF,TGTGCCAGCAGCTTTTGGAGGGGCCGAGGAGAGACCCAGTACTTC
TRBJ2-3,TRBV5-1,few,TRBD1,15,CASSLPGTGPDTQYF,TGCGCCAGCAGCTTGCCCGGGACAGGGCCAGATACGCAGTATTTT
TRBJ1-5,TRBV27,.,.,16,CASSPASRSGNQPQHF,TGTGCCAGCAGTCCTGCATCTAGGTCCGGCAATCAGCCCCAGCATTTT
TRBJ1-1,TRBV5-1,.,.,12,CASSLDAGKAFF,TGCGCCAGCAGCTTGGACGCAGGGAAAGCTTTCTTT
TRBJ2-7,TRBV28,.,TRBD1,15,CASSTNRDSLYEQYF,TGTGCCAGCAGTACCAACCGGGACAGCCTTTACGAGCAGTACTTC
TRBJ2-7,TRBV29-1,.,.,13,CSATPTGSPEQYF,TGCAGCGCGACCCCCACCGGGTCTCCGGAGCAGTACTTC
TRBJ2-7,TRBV7-9,once,TRBD1,14,CASSGQGDLSEQYF,TGTGCCAGCAGCGGGCAGGGGGACCTCTCCGAGCAGTACTTC
TRBJ2-7,TRBV2,.,TRBD2,14,CASSVLAGGCEQYF,TGTGCCAGCAGTGTCCTAGCGGGAGGGTGCGAGCAGTACTTC
TRBJ2-5,TRBV28,.,.,13,CASSSGYQETQYF,TGTGCCAGCAGTTCCGGGTACCAAGAGACCCAGTACTTC